This entry is about one T cell receptor beta chain. Its cognate antigen has yet to be identified. Base quality data are lacking; no much larger clone is found one base away. The data stem from a study of CD8+ T cells in alopecia areata (dated by TCRdb to 2016 to 2018). Turning to the overall study: The study used high-throughput TCRbeta sequencing to examine T cell clonal expansion in alopecia areata, in both the C3H/HeJ mouse model and human patients. On the human side, TCRbeta sequencing was run on scalp tissue and on sorted CD4+ and CD8+ peripheral blood T cells from healthy controls and from alopecia areata patients with either patchy or totalis/universalis disease. Scalp clonality was compared across normal scalp (n=4), patchy alopecia areata scalp (n=8), and alopecia totalis/universalis scalp (n=8). RNA was extracted with the PAXgene miRNA kit for fixed scalp, the miRNeasy kit for PBMCs, and the RNeasy kit for mouse skin. Amplification of TCRbeta CDR3 regions was done by immunoSEQ multiplex PCR using 35 Vbeta forward primers and 13 Jbeta reverse primers. Summary of the overall study and its limitations: Higher clonality and more expanded CD8+ clones were observed in lesional scalp than in normal scalp, particularly in alopecia totalis/universalis, a finding suggestive of antigenic drive. Unlike mouse skin, where gammadelta T cells dominate, normal human skin contains resident alphabeta T cells that get sequenced too, which complicates analysis of the scalp TCR repertoire. Shared TCR sequences between patients were less evident than in mice, which may be partly attributable to HLA diversity in the patient population.

The method was the immunoSEQ multiplex PCR assay. RNA was extracted from all samples and reverse transcribed into cDNA as template for TCR sequencing. SuperScript III was used for first-strand cDNA synthesis, primed with a 2:1 mix of oligo-dT and random hexamers. A synthetic immune receptor repertoire was used to assess amplification bias, and residual bias was removed computationally. In the authors' own workflow: Raw reads were preprocessed to remove errors, and CDR3 was defined according to IMGT conventions as the region from the conserved cysteine to phenylalanine. Clonality was calculated as 1 minus Shannon entropy normalized by log2 of the number of productive unique TCRs. CD4 or CD8 identity of scalp clones was inferred by cross-referencing scalp TCRbeta sequences with sorted blood CD4 and CD8 repertoires. The immuneACCESS repertoire file appears here via TCRdb, limited to in-frame rearrangements. These files lack a portion of the clones; in checked studies, under half of the deficit traces to unresolved V genes, and the cause of the others is not known. V, J and clone size are those of that table, while D and trimming were read from the DNA. The table for this sample lists roughly 100,000 clones; 55% of them were counted only once. 8% to 10% of the sample lies in the top ten.

PBMCs were separated by density centrifugation and stained for CD3, CD4 and CD8, after which CD4+ and CD8+ T cells were sorted on a FACSAria. Scalp biopsies and blood samples were provided by unaffected controls. What was sequenced was CD4+ T cells sorted from blood. This clonotype was sampled from a human donor in good health.

The nucleotide sequence is TGTGCCAGCTCACGGGGGGCAGACTATGGCTACACCTTC. Its translation reads: CASSRGADYGYTF. Recombination connected TRBV18 to TRBJ1-2, with a weak D call of TRBD1 (6 bases match). Per the germline V gene, KGHSH is the CDR1 and LQKENI is the CDR2. The CDR3 contains 13 residues, cysteine and phenylalanine counted. The CDR3 DNA has 39 bases and is translated from base 1. The junction shows trimming of 4 bases on V and 3 bases on J, plus 9 bases between the germline ends.